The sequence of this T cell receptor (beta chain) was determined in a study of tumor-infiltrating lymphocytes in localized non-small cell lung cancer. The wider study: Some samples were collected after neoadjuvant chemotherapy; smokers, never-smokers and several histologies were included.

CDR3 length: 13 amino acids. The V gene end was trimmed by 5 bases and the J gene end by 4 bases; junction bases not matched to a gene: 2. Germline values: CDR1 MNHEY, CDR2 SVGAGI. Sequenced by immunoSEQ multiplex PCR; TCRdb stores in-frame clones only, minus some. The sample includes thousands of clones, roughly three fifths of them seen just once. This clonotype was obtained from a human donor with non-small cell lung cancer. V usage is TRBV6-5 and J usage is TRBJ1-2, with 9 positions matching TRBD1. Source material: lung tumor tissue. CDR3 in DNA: TGTGCCAGCAGTGTGGGACAGGGCTATGGCTACACCTTC. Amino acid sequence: CASSVGQGYGYTF.